A single sample is the source of the 5 T cell receptor beta chains below, sequenced in a study of identical twins. TCRdb fed the 5' RACE reads into MiXCR, producing one record per CDR3 protein. The table has 420,000 or so distinct CDR3 sequences, around a sixth seen once. Sequencing was done on a sample of naive T cells sorted from blood. These receptors all come from a man aged 45 to 65 in good health.

This clonotype was seen only a few times. This sequence joins TRBV20-1 and TRBJ1-2; 11 positions match TRBD1. The CDR3 extends over 14 amino acids. With 6 bases clipped from V and 7 bases from J, the junction kept 10 bases outside the gene matches. Germline V lookup: CDR1 DFQATT, CDR2 SNEGSKA (reference sequence). CDR3 in DNA: TGCAGTGCCAGGCGGACAGGGGGCTTTGGTGGCTACACCTTC. This encodes CSARRTGGFGGYTF.

CDR3 region: CSVAGRTRGDQETQYF. In DNA form, the CDR3 reads TGCAGCGTCGCGGGGCGGACAAGGGGGGACCAAGAGACCCAGTACTTC. This rearrangement joins TRBV29-1 to TRBJ2-5; the D call may be TRBD1 or TRBD2 (6 bases each). V was clipped by 6 bases and J by 0 bases, with 20 bases between them. CDR1 SQVTM and CDR2 ANQGSEA come from the germline V gene. The CDR3 consists of 16 residues.

A few counts support this clonotype. This chain's CDR3 is CASSRGDEQQYF. CDR3 nucleotide sequence: TGTGCCAGCTCCCGGGGGGATGAACAGCAGTACTTC. The chain uses TRBV9 and TRBJ2-7; 7 bases agree with TRBD2. V was clipped by 7 bases and J by 8 bases; unmatched bases: 9. This CDR3 has 12 amino acids. Germline V gene data show CDR1 as SGDLS and CDR2 as YYNGEE. Drawing the rest from reference TRBV9 and TRBJ2-7, the complete variable domain is DSGVTQTPKHLITATGQRVTLRCSPRSGDLSVYWYQQSLDQGLQFLIQYYNGEERAKGNILERFSAQQFPDLHSELNLSSLELGDSALYFCASSRGDEQQYFGPGTRLTVT.

A note on this clonotype: This may come from a read error, since a much larger clone is one base off. The rearrangement links TRBV20-1 to TRBJ2-5, with 7 bases lining up with TRBD2. CDR1 DFQATT and CDR2 SNEGSKA come from the germline V gene (reference sequence). The CDR3 is 15 residues long. Written as DNA, the CDR3 is TGCAGTGCTGGAGATGACGCTTGGGGGGGAGAGACCCAGTACTTC. Translating it yields CSAGDDAWGGETQYF.

The chain couples TRBV20-1 to TRBJ1-5, with D possibly being TRBD1 (5 bases). The V and J ends lost 3 bases and 5 bases respectively, with 11 bases between them. Germline assignment: CDR1 DFQATT and CDR2 SNEGSKA (reference sequence). The CDR3 runs 13 residues. CDR3 DNA: TGCAGTGCTAGGAAGGGGCTTCATCAGCCCCAGCATTTT. It is translated as CSARKGLHQPQHF.